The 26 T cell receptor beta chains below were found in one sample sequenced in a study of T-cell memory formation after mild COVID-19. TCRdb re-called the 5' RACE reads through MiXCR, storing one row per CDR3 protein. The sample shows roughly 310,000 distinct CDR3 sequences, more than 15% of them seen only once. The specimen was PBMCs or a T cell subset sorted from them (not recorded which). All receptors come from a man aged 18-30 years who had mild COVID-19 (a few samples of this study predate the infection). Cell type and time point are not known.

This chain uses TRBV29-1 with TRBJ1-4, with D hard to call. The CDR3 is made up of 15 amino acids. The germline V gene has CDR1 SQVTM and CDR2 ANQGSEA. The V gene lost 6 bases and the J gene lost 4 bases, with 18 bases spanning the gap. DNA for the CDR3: TGCAGCGTGGCCCCCCGGGCGGCGGATAATGAAAAACTGTTTTTT. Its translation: CSVAPRAADNEKLFF. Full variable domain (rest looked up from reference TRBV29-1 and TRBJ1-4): SAVISQKPSRDICQRGTSLTIQCQVDSQVTMMFWYRQQPGQSLTLIATANQGSEATYESGFVIDKFPISRPNLTFSTLTVSNMSPEDSSIYLCSVAPRAADNEKLFFGSGTQLSVL.

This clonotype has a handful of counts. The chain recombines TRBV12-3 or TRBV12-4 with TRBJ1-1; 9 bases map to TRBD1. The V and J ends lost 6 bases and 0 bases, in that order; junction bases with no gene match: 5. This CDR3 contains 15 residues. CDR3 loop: CASSQRQGVNTEAFF. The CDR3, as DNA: TGTGCCAGCAGCCAACGACAGGGGGTGAACACTGAAGCTTTCTTT.

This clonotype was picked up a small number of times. The CDR3 nucleotides are TGCAGTGCTGACCCCCACAGGGCGGGTGGCTACACCTTC. This sequence encodes CSADPHRAGGYTF. The rearrangement links TRBV20-1 to TRBJ1-2; D is possibly TRBD1 (6 bases). Germline CDR1 is DFQATT and CDR2 is SNEGSKA (reference sequence). The CDR3 is made up of 13 amino acids. V was pared by 5 bases and J by 7 bases, with 17 bases between.

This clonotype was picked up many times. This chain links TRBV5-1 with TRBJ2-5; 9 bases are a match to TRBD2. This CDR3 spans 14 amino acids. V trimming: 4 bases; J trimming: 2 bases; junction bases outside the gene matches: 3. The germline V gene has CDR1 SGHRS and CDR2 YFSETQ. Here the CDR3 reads CASSPAGGQETQYF. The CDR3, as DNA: TGCGCCAGCAGCCCAGCGGGGGGTCAAGAGACCCAGTACTTC.

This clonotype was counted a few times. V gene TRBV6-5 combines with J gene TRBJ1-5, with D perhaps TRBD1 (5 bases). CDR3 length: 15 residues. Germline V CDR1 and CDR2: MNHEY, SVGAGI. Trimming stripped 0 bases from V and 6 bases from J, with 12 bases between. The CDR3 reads CASSYSGGRRQPQHF. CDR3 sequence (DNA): TGTGCCAGCAGTTACTCGGGGGGAAGACGTCAGCCCCAGCATTTT.

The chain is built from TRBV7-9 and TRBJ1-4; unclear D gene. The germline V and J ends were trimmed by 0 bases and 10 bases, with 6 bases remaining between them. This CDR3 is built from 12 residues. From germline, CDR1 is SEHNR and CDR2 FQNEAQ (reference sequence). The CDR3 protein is CASSLALGKLFF. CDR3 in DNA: TGTGCCAGCAGCTTAGCGTTGGGAAAACTGTTTTTT. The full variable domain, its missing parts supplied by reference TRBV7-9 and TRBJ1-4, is DTGVSQNPRHKITKRGQNVTFRCDPISEHNRLYWYRQTLGQGPEFLTYFQNEAQLEKSRLLSDRFSAERPKGSFSTLEIQRTEQGDSAMYLCASSLALGKLFFGSGTQLSVL.

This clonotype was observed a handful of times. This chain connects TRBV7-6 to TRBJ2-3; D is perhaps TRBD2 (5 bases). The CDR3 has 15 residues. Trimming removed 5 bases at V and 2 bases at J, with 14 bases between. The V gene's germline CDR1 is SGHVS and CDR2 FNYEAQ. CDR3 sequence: CASSTGLAATDTQYF. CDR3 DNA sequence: TGTGCCAGCAGCACCGGACTCGCTGCCACAGATACGCAGTATTTT.

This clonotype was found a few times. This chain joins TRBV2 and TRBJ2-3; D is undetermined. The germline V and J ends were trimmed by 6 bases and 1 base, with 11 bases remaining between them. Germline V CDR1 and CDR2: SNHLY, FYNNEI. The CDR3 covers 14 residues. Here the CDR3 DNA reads TGTGCCAGCAGCAAGGGTTTCGGCACAGATACGCAGTATTTT. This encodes CASSKGFGTDTQYF.

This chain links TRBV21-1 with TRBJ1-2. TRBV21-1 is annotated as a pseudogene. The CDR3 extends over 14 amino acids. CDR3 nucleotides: TGTGCCAGCAGCCATAGACAGAGGAACTATGGCTACACCTTC. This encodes CASSHRQRNYGYTF.

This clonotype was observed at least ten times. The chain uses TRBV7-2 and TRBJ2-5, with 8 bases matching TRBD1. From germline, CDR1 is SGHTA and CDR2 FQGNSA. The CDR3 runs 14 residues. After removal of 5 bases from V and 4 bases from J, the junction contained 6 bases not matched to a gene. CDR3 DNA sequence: TGTGCCAGCAGCGATACAGGGGGTTTAGAGACCCAGTACTTC. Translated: CASSDTGGLETQYF.

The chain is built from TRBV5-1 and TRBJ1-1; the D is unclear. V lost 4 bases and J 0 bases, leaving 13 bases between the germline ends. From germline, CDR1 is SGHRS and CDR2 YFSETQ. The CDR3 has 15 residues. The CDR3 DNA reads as TGCGCCAGCAGCCCTAGCGCAGCCATGAACACTGAAGCTTTCTTT. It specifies CASSPSAAMNTEAFF.

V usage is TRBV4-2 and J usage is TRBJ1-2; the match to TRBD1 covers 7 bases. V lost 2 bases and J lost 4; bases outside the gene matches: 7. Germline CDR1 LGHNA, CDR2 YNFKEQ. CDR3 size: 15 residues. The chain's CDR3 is CASSQPLRTGYGYTF. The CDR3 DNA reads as TGTGCCAGCAGCCAACCCCTGCGGACAGGCTATGGCTACACCTTC.

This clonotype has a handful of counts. DNA for the CDR3: TGCAGCGTGAGGACGGGATACAATGAGCAGTTCTTC. It encodes CSVRTGYNEQFF. This chain joins TRBV29-1 and TRBJ2-1; D is possibly TRBD2 (5 bases). The V and J ends lost 6 bases and 4 bases respectively, with 10 bases between them. The germline gives CDR1 SQVTM, CDR2 ANQGSEA. The CDR3 runs to 12 residues.

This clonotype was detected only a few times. The CDR3 nucleotides read TGTGCCAGCAGCGTAGCTACGATGGGCTACACCTTC. Translating it yields CASSVATMGYTF. V usage is TRBV9 and J usage is TRBJ1-2, with D hard to call. This CDR3 is built from 12 residues. Deletions cut 0 bases from V and 8 bases from J, with 8 bases between. The germline CDR1 and CDR2 sequences are SGDLS and YYNGEE.

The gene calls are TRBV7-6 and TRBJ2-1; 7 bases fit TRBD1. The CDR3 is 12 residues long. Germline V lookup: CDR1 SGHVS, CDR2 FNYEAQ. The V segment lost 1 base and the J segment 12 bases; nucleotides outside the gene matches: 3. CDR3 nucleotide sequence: TGTGCCAGCAGCTTAGGACAGGGATGGCAGTTCTTC. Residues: CASSLGQGWQFF.

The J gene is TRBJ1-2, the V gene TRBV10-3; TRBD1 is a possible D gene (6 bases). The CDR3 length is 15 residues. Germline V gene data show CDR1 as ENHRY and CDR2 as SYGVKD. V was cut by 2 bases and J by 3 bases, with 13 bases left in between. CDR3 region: CAISEPPDSYYGYTF. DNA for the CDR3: TGTGCCATCAGTGAGCCTCCGGACAGCTACTATGGCTACACCTTC.

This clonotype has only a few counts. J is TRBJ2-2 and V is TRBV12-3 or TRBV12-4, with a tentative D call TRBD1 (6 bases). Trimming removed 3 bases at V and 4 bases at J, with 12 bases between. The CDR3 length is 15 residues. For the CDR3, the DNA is TGTGCCAGCAGTTTGAGGGGGAAGCCCACCGGGGAGCTGTTTTTT. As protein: CASSLRGKPTGELFF.

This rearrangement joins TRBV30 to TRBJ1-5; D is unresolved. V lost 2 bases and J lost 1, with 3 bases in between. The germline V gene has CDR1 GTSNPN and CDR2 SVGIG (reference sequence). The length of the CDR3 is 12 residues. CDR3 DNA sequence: TGTGCCTGGAGTCAGAGCAATCAGCCCCAGCATTTT. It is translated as CAWSQSNQPQHF.

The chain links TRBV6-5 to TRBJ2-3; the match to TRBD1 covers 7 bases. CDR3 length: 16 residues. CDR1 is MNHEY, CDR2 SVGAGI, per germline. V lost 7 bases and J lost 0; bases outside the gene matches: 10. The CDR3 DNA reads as TGTGCCAGCATGGAAACAGGGGCCCCTAGCACAGATACGCAGTATTTT. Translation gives CASMETGAPSTDTQYF.

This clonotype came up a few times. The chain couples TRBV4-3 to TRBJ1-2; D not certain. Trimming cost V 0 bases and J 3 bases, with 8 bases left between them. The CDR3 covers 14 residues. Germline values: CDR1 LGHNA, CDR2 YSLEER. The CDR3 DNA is TGCGCCAGCAGCCAAGAAGCGGGGTACTATGGCTACACCTTC. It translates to CASSQEAGYYGYTF.

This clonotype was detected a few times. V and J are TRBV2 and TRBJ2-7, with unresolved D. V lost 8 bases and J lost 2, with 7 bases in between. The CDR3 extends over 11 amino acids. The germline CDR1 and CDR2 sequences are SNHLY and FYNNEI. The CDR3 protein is CASRLAYEQYV. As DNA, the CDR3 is TGTGCCAGCCGTCTGGCCTACGAGCAGTACGTC.

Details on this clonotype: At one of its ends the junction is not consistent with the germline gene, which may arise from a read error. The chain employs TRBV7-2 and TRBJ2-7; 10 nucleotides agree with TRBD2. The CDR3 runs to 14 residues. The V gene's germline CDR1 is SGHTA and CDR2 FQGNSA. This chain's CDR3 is CASSLAGAGGEQYF. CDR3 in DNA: TGTGCCAGCAGCCTAGCGGGGGCCGGGGGGGAGCAGTACTTC. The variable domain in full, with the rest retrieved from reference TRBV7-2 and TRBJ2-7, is GAGVSQSPSNKVTEKGKDVELRCDPISGHTALYWYRQSLGQGLEFLIYFQGNSAPDKSGLPSDRFSAERTGGSVSTLTIQRTQQEDSAVYLCASSLAGAGGEQYFGPGTRLTVT.

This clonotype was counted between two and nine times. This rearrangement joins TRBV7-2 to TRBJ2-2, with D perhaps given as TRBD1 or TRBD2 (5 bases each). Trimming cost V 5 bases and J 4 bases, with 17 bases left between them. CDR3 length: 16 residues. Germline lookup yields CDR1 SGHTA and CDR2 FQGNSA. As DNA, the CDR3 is TGTGCCAGCAGCCCTCGGTGGGGGTCGGGCACCGGGGAGCTGTTTTTT. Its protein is CASSPRWGSGTGELFF.

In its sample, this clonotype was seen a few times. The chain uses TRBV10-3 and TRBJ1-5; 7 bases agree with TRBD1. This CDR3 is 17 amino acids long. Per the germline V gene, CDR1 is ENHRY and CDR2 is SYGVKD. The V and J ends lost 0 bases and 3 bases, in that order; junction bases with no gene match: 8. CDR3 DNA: TGTGCCATCAGTGAGTCTACAGGGGCCCTCAACAATCAGCCCCAGCATTTT. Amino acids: CAISESTGALNNQPQHF.

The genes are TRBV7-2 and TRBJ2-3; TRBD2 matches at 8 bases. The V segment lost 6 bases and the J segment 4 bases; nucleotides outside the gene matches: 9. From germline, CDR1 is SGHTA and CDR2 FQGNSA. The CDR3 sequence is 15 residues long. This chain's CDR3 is CASSRTSSLPDTQYF. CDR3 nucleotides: TGTGCCAGCAGTCGGACTAGCAGTCTCCCAGATACGCAGTATTTT.

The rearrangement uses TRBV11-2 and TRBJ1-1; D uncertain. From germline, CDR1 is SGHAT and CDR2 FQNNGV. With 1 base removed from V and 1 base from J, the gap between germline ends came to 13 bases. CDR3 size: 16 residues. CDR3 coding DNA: TGTGCCAGCAGCTTAGCCCACCCCCCAGGGAACACTGAAGCTTTCTTT. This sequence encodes CASSLAHPPGNTEAFF.